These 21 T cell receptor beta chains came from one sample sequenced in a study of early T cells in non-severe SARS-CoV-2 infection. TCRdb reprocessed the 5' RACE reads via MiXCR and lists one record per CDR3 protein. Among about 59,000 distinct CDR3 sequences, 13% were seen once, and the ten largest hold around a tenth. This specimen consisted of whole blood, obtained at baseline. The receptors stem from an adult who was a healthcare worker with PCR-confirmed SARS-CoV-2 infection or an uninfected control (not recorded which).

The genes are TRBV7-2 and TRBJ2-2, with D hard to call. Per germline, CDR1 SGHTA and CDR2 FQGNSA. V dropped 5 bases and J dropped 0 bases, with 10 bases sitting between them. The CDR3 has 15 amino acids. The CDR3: CASSPQTTNTGELFF. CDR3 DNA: TGTGCCAGCAGCCCCCAGACAACGAACACCGGGGAGCTGTTTTTT.

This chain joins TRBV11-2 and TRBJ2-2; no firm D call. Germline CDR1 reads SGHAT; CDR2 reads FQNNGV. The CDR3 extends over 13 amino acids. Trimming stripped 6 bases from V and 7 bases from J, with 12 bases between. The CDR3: CASSSTLSGELFF. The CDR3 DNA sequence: TGTGCCAGCAGTTCGACCCTGAGCGGGGAGCTGTTTTTT.

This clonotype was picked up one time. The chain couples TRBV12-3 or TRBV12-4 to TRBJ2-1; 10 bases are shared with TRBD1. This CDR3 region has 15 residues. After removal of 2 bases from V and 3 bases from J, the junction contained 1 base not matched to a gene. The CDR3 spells CASSLRTGGYNEQFF. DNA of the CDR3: TGTGCCAGCAGTTTAAGGACAGGGGGCTACAATGAGCAGTTCTTC.

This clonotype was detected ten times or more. The DNA of the CDR3 is TGTGCCAGCAGTCTCCGGGGGGGGCGTTATTCACCCCTCCACTTT. Amino acids: CASSLRGGRYSPLHF. The chain links TRBV27 to TRBJ1-6; a weak D match, TRBD1 (6 bases). Germline values: CDR1 MNHEY, CDR2 SMNVEV (reference sequence). The CDR3 extends over 15 amino acids. With 5 bases removed from V and 8 bases from J, the gap between germline ends came to 16 bases.

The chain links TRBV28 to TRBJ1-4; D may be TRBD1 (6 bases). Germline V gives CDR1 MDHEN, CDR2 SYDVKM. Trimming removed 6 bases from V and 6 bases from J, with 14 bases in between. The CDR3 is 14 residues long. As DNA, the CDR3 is TGTGCCAGCAGCTTCGGGGGGGCAGATGAAAAACTGTTTTTT. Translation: CASSFGGADEKLFF. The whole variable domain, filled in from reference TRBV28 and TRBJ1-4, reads DVKVTQSSRYLVKRTGEKVFLECVQDMDHENMFWYRQDPGLGLRLIYFSYDVKMKEKGDIPEGYSVSREKKERFSLILESASTNQTSMYLCASSFGGADEKLFFGSGTQLSVL.

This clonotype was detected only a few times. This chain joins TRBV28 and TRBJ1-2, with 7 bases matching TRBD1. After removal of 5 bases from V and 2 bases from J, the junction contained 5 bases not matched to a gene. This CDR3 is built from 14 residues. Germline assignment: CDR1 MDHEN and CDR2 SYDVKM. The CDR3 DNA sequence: TGTGCCAGCAGTCCCCTACAGGGGAACTATGGCTACACCTTC. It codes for CASSPLQGNYGYTF.

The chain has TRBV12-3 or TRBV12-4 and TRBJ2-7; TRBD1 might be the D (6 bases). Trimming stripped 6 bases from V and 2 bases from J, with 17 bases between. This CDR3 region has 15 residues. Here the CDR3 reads CASSAQWTATYEQYF. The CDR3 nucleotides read TGTGCCAGCAGCGCCCAATGGACAGCCACCTACGAGCAGTACTTC.

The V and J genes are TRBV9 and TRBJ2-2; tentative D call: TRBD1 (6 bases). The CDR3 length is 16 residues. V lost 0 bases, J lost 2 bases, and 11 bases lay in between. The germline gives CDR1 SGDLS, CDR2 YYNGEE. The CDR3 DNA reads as TGTGCCAGCAGCGTAGTCCAGGACAGCAACACCGGGGAGCTGTTTTTT. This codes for CASSVVQDSNTGELFF. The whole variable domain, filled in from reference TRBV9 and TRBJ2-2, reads DSGVTQTPKHLITATGQRVTLRCSPRSGDLSVYWYQQSLDQGLQFLIQYYNGEERAKGNILERFSAQQFPDLHSELNLSSLELGDSALYFCASSVVQDSNTGELFFGEGSRLTVL.

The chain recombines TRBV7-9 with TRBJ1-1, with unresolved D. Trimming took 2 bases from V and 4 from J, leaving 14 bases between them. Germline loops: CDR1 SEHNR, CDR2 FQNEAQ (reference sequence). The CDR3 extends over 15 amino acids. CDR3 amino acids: CASSLLAGRGTEAFF. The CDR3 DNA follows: TGTGCCAGCAGCTTATTGGCAGGCCGGGGCACTGAAGCTTTCTTT.

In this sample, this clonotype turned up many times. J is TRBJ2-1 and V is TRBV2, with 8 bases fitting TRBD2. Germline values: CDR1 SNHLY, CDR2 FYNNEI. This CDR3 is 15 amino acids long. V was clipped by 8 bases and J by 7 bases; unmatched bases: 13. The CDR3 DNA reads TGTGCCAGCGTCCGGGAGGGGAGGTTTAAGAATGAGCAGTTCTTC. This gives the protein CASVREGRFKNEQFF.

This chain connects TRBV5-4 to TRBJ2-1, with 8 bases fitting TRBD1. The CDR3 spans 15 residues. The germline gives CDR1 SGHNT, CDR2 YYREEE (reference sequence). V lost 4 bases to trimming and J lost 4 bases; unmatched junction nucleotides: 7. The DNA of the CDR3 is TGTGCCAGCAGCCCAGGACAGGGTTTGTACAATGAGCAGTTCTTC. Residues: CASSPGQGLYNEQFF.

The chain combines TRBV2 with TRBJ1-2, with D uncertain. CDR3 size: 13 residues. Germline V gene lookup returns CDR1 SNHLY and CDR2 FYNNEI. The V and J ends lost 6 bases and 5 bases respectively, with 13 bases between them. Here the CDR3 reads CASSRTEVYGYTF. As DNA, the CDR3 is TGTGCCAGCAGCCGGACGGAGGTTTATGGCTACACCTTC.

The CDR3 DNA follows: TGTGCCAGCAGAAGGCCTGAGTCCGGGGAGCTGTTTTTT. This encodes CASRRPESGELFF. The rearrangement links TRBV4-2 to TRBJ2-2; D remains unclear. CDR3 length equals 13 residues. Trimming shortened V by 6 bases and J by 6 bases, and 11 bases separated the two germline ends. From germline, CDR1 is LGHNA and CDR2 YNFKEQ.

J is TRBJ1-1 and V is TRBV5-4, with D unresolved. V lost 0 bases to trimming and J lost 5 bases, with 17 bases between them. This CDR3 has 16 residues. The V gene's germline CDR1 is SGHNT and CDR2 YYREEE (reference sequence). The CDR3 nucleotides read TGTGCCAGCAGCTTGGTCGGGATAGGCAGTTTAACTGAAGCTTTCTTT. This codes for CASSLVGIGSLTEAFF.

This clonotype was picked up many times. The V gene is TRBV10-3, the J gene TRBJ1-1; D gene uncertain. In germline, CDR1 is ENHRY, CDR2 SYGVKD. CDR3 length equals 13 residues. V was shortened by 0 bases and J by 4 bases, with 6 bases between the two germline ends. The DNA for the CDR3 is TGTGCCATCAGTGAGTCGGTCAGCACTGAAGCTTTCTTT. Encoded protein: CAISESVSTEAFF.

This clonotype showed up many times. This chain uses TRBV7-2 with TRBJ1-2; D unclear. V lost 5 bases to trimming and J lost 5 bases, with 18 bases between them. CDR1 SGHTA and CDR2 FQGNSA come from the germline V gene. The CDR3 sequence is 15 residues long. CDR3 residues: CASSLTTLNKYGYTF. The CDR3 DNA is TGTGCCAGCAGCCTGACGACCCTCAACAAATATGGCTACACCTTC.

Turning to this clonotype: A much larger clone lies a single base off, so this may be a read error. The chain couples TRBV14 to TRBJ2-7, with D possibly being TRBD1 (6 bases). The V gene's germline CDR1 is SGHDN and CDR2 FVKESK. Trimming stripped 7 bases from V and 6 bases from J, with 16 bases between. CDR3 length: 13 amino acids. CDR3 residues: CASNRDHIGEQYF. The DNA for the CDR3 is TGTGCCAGCAACAGGGACCACATCGGCGAGCAGTACTTC.

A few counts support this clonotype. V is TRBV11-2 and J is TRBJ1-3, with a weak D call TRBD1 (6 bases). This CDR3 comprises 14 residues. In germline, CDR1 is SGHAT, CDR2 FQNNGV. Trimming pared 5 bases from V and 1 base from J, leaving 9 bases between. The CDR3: CASSLQGSGNTIYF. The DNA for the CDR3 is TGTGCCAGCAGCCTCCAGGGGTCTGGAAACACCATATATTTT.

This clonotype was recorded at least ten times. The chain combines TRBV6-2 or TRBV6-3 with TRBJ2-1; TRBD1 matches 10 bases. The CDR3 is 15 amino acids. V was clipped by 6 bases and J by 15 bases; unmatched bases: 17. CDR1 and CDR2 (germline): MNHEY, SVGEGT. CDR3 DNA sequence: TGTGCCAGCAGAGACCGGGACAGGGGACTCAAGAAGGTGTTCTTC. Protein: CASRDRDRGLKKVFF.

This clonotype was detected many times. CDR3 DNA sequence: TGTGCCAGCAGCGTAGCCAACAGGGCGGACGAGCAGTACTTC. This encodes CASSVANRADEQYF. This chain uses TRBV9 with TRBJ2-7, with D tentatively TRBD1 (6 bases). The CDR3 is made up of 14 amino acids. Germline values: CDR1 SGDLS, CDR2 YYNGEE. V lost 0 bases, J lost 5 bases, and 12 bases lay in between.

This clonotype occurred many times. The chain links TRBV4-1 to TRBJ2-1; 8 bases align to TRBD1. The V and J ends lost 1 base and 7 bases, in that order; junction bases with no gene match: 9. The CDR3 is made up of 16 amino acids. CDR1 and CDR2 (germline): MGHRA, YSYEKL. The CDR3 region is CASSQVAQGAPNEQFF. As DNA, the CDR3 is TGCGCCAGCAGCCAAGTGGCCCAGGGGGCCCCAAATGAGCAGTTCTTC.